Listed below are T cell receptor beta chains from one sample, sequenced in a study of PD-1 blockade in classical Hodgkin lymphoma. The data were produced by immunoSEQ multiplex PCR, yet TCRdb's version contains in-frame clones alone and is incomplete. The sample has about 110,000 clones, roughly 87% seen once. The input for sequencing was peripheral blood mononuclear cells (PBMCs), taken before the fourth cycle of nivolumab. These receptors were taken from a human donor with classical Hodgkin lymphoma. Each CDR3 is given with its conserved first and last residue. The D gene is left open where the match is weak. Clone size is given for some rows only: seen once, a few or many times, or a class if the clone is expanded.

TRBD2	TRBV5-1	TRBJ2-1	.	TGCGCCAGCGGAGCGGGAGCCAGATACAATGAGCAGTTCTTC	CASGAGARYNEQFF
.	TRBV27	TRBJ2-1	.	TGTGCCAGCAGTTTAAACTCTCGGGCCGGAGGGAATGAGCAGTTCTTC	CASSLNSRAGGNEQFF
.	TRBV15	TRBJ2-3	once	TGTGCCACCAGCTCCGCAGGGGGGTCTGTGGGAGATACGCAGTATTTT	CATSSAGGSVGDTQYF
TRBD1	TRBV27	TRBJ2-7	.	TGTGCCAGCAGTTCAGAAGGGACAGGTTTCTACGAGCAGTACTTC	CASSSEGTGFYEQYF
.	TRBV11-3	TRBJ2-7	once	TGTGCCATCCCTAAACGGGGCCCGAGCTCCTACGAGCAGTACTTC	CAIPKRGPSSYEQYF
.	TRBV4-3	TRBJ2-3	.	TGCGCCAGCAGCCAAGACCTTAGCACAGATACGCAGTATTTT	CASSQDLSTDTQYF
.	TRBV7-6	TRBJ1-4	.	TGTGCCAGCAGCTTACAGGGCAGGGGTTTAACTAATGAAAAACTGTTTTTT	CASSLQGRGLTNEKLFF
TRBD2	TRBV5-4	TRBJ2-2	.	TGTGCCAGCAGCCCTCGGCTAGCGGGAGTCACCGGGGAGCTGTTTTTT	CASSPRLAGVTGELFF
.	TRBV7-8	TRBJ2-1	.	TGTGCCAGCAGCTCTCAGTTGTCCCTATCCTACAATGAGCAGTTCTTC	CASSSQLSLSYNEQFF
.	TRBV28	TRBJ1-1	few	TGTGCCAGCAGTTTGGGTGCGGCCACTGAAGCTTTCTTT	CASSLGAATEAFF
TRBD1	TRBV18	TRBJ1-1	.	TGTGCCAGCTCACCAAAGCAGGGGGCCCAATGCACTGAAGCTTTCTTT	CASSPKQGAQCTEAFF
.	TRBV10-3	TRBJ2-7	.	TGTGCCATCAGGGACAGCGAAATTACCTACGAGCAGTACTTC	CAIRDSEITYEQYF
TRBD2	TRBV5-4	TRBJ2-3	.	TGTGCCAGCAGCCCCGGACTAGCGGGAGTAGGAGATACGCAGTATTTT	CASSPGLAGVGDTQYF
.	TRBV7-9	TRBJ1-4	.	TGTGCCAGCAGCCCCGCATTGGGTAATGAAAAACTGTTTTTT	CASSPALGNEKLFF
TRBD1	TRBV27	TRBJ2-1	.	TGTGCCAGCAGTTTCCAGGGGGCAATATACAATGAGCAGTTCTTC	CASSFQGAIYNEQFF
TRBD1	TRBV5-6	TRBJ2-7	.	TGTGCCAGCAGCTCCGGGACAGGGGACTACGAGCAGTACTTC	CASSSGTGDYEQYF
.	TRBV11-2	TRBJ1-3	.	TGTGCCAGCAGCAGCGTCCGGGGTCCGAACTCTGGAAACACCATATATTTT	CASSSVRGPNSGNTIYF